This is a list of T cell receptor beta chains from one sample in a study of blood T cell repertoires in COVID-19. Clones were sequenced by immunoSEQ multiplex PCR, and TCRdb holds only the in-frame ones, with some missing. The table shows about 300,000 clones, with 89% occurring only once. The specimen was peripheral blood. All receptors come from a woman in her twenties or thirties with COVID-19, enrolled during active disease. The CDR3 runs from the conserved cysteine through the conserved F or W. Fields, in order: CDR3 protein, J gene, clone size, V gene. Clone sizes are given selectively: once, few, many, or a class where the clone is expanded.

CACSHLLSSYNSPLHF TRBJ1-6 - TRBV30
CASASGGFPETQYF TRBJ2-5 - TRBV10-2
CASSSDLGALREKLFF TRBJ1-4 - TRBV7-9
CSVQGGGTQYF TRBJ2-5 - TRBV20-1
CASSRWGEGQYF TRBJ2-7 few TRBV5-1
CASSPAVGTEAFF TRBJ1-1 - TRBV7-9
CASTSSQGKWGYTF TRBJ1-2 few TRBV6-5
CASGTPYSNQPQHF TRBJ1-5 - TRBV2
CASSFRDSYEETQYF TRBJ2-5 - TRBV7-9
CAGQGLGGEQFF TRBJ2-1 - TRBV12-3/TRBV12-4
CASQGSRADTQYF TRBJ2-3 - TRBV2
CASLISGQGVETQYF TRBJ2-5 - TRBV2
CASRPRGGTQYF TRBJ2-3 - TRBV7-8
CASSAQGLNGYTF TRBJ1-2 - TRBV7-9
CASSARAGSGPTDTQYF TRBJ2-3 once TRBV7-9
CASSEGTGPYEQYF TRBJ2-7 few TRBV2
CASSQPNPGLAGKETQYF TRBJ2-5 - TRBV4-1
CASSGTGKITGELFF TRBJ2-2 - TRBV19
CASSVTGSDGYTF TRBJ1-2 - TRBV5-4
CASSLGTGANEKLFF TRBJ1-4 - TRBV11-2
CASTATGASGGRFPSYEQYF TRBJ2-7 - TRBV7-6
CATSRDEGTADTQYF TRBJ2-3 - TRBV15
CASTFGVSSYNEQFF TRBJ2-1 once TRBV4-2
CASSPGQGPSSPLHF TRBJ1-6 - TRBV5-4
CASSGRGPFRVSTNEKLFF TRBJ1-4 once TRBV10-1
CASSSQNQPQHF TRBJ1-5 - TRBV5-8
CASSPDRASTDTQYF TRBJ2-3 - TRBV7-2
CASSLGGFSSPLHF TRBJ1-6 - TRBV5-4